The source of this TCR beta chain is a study of T-cell memory formation after mild COVID-19. Study as a whole: The two donors had largely donor-specific TCR clusters.

Overall study results and limits: Prior to infection, memory already included some responding clones, suggesting cross-reactive memory joined. CD4+ contracting clones were mainly CM and EM; CD8+ ones, EMRA.

On this clonotype: As yet, its antigen is unknown.

V lost 4 bases and J 9 bases, leaving 12 bases between the germline ends. Germline-derived CDR1 and CDR2 are SGHVS and FQNEAQ. CDR3 length: 12 amino acids. Researchers used 5'RACE with constant-segment primers to make TCR alpha and TCR beta cDNA libraries that carry sample barcodes and UMIs. Each CDR3 protein is one row after TCRdb ran MiXCR on the 5' RACE reads. This sample has 300,000 to 400,000 distinct CDR3 sequences; around 27% occur once, and the top ten carry around an eighth. The V and J genes are TRBV7-8 and TRBJ1-1, with D unclear. Sequenced material: PBMCs or a T cell subset sorted from them (not recorded which). The TCR was taken from an adult woman who had mild COVID-19 (a few samples of this study predate the infection). Cell type and time point are not known. The CDR3 loop is CASSSAIGKAFF. The CDR3 nucleotides are TGTGCCAGCAGCTCAGCCATTGGGAAAGCTTTCTTT.